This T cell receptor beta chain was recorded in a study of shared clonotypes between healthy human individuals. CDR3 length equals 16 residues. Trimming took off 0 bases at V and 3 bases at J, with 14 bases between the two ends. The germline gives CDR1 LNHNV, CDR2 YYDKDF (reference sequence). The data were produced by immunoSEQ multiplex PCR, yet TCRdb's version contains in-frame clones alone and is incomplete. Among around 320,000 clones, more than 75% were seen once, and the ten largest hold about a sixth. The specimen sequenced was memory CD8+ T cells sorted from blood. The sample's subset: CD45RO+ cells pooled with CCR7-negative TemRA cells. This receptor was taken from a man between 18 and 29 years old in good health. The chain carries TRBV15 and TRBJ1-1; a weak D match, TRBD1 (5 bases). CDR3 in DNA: TGTGCCACCAGCAGAGATCAAGGGGACGAACACACTGAAGCTTTCTTT. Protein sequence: CATSRDQGDEHTEAFF.